Presented here are 9 T cell receptor beta chains from one specimen sequenced in a study of high-grade serous ovarian cancer treatment subgroups. The tumor samples were collected prior to definitive surgery or chemotherapy. Assay used: immunoSEQ multiplex PCR; TCRdb lists only in-frame clones, some missing. The sample gives 10,000 or so clones, about two thirds of which show up once; roughly 10% is in the top ten. The specimen was tumor tissue. The receptors here all came from a human donor with high-grade serous ovarian cancer.

This chain links TRBV10-3 with TRBJ1-2; D is perhaps TRBD1 (5 bases). CDR1 ENHRY and CDR2 SYGVKD come from the germline V gene. Trimming took 2 bases from V and 8 from J, leaving 15 bases between them. The CDR3 has 14 amino acids. The CDR3 sequence is CAISERRTSDGYTF. The CDR3 DNA follows: TGTGCCATCAGTGAGCGTAGGACAAGTGACGGCTACACCTTC.

The J gene is TRBJ2-7, the V gene TRBV7-2, with unresolved D. This CDR3 region has 14 residues. The germline V and J ends were trimmed by 3 bases and 2 bases, with 11 bases remaining between them. Germline V gives CDR1 SGHTA, CDR2 FQGNSA. In nucleotides, the CDR3 is TGTGCCAGCAGCTTTGGACCGCTGGCCTACGAGCAGTACTTC. This codes for CASSFGPLAYEQYF. Full variable domain (missing parts from reference TRBV7-2 and TRBJ2-7): GAGVSQSPSNKVTEKGKDVELRCDPISGHTALYWYRQSLGQGLEFLIYFQGNSAPDKSGLPSDRFSAERTGGSVSTLTIQRTQQEDSAVYLCASSFGPLAYEQYFGPGTRLTVT.

V gene TRBV12-5 combines with J gene TRBJ1-5; the match to TRBD1 covers 9 bases. Trimming cost V 1 base and J 4 bases; bases outside gene matches: 11. Germline-derived CDR1 and CDR2 are LGHNT and FRNRAP. This CDR3 contains 18 residues. CDR3 amino acids: CASGLGNNDRGGNQPQHF. The DNA of the CDR3 is TGTGCTAGTGGTTTGGGAAATAATGACAGGGGGGGAAATCAGCCCCAGCATTTT.

V is TRBV18 and J is TRBJ2-7, with 9 bases fitting TRBD2. The CDR3 runs to 14 residues. V lost 5 bases to trimming and J lost 1 base; unmatched junction nucleotides: 3. Germline assignment: CDR1 KGHSH and CDR2 LQKENI. The CDR3 loop is CASSAAGGSYEQYF. In DNA, the CDR3 is TGTGCCAGCTCAGCAGCGGGAGGATCCTACGAGCAGTACTTC.

The J gene is TRBJ1-5, the V gene TRBV21-1; TRBD1, the table's D call, was not compared with the DNA. TRBV21-1 is noted as a pseudogene. CDR3 size: 16 residues. The CDR3 DNA reads TGTGCCAGCAGCAAAGACGACAGGGGGTCGCTTATGGCCCAGCATTTT. Amino acids: CASSKDDRGSLMAQHF.

The genes are TRBV6-4 and TRBJ2-6; D is undetermined. The CDR3 is 18 residues long. Trimming removed 4 bases from V and 5 bases from J, with 21 bases in between. Germline-derived CDR1 and CDR2 are MRHNA and SNTAGT. CDR3 region: CASSGVGSHQSRANVLTF. CDR3 sequence (DNA): TGTGCCAGCAGTGGGGTAGGCTCACACCAAAGTCGGGCCAACGTCCTGACTTTC.

The chain links TRBV7-3 to TRBJ2-3; tentatively, D is TRBD1 (5 bases). Germline V gene data show CDR1 as SGHTA and CDR2 as FQGTGA. The CDR3 runs to 13 residues. V was trimmed by 0 bases and J by 8 bases, leaving 9 bases between them. The CDR3 loop reads CASSLTPQGTQYF. The DNA for the CDR3 is TGTGCCAGCAGCTTAACCCCCCAGGGTACGCAGTATTTT. Combining the CDR3 with reference TRBV7-3 and TRBJ2-3 gives the whole variable domain GAGVSQTPSNKVTEKGKYVELRCDPISGHTALYWYRQSLGQGPEFLIYFQGTGAADDSGLPNDRFFAVRPEGSVSTLKIQRTERGDSAVYLCASSLTPQGTQYFGPGTRLTVL.

The rearrangement uses TRBV2 and TRBJ1-4; the D gene is possibly TRBD1 (6 bases). V lost 5 bases, J lost 7 bases, and 14 bases lay in between. The CDR3 is made up of 14 amino acids. The germline gives CDR1 SNHLY, CDR2 FYNNEI. In DNA form, the CDR3 reads TGTGCCAGCAGTCCCAGGGGAGGAAGTGAAAAACTGTTTTTT. This codes for CASSPRGGSEKLFF.

Concerning this clone: At one end the junction does not follow the germline gene, possibly because of a read error. This chain uses TRBV30 with TRBJ2-2; 10 nucleotides match TRBD1. Germline V gene sequence: CDR1 GTSNPN, CDR2 SVGIG (reference sequence). The CDR3 contains 15 residues. The CDR3 protein is CAWSDRDRGPRGAVF. The CDR3 DNA reads as TGTGCCTGGAGTGACCGGGACAGGGGCCCCCGGGGAGCTGTTTTT.